Below are 26 T cell receptor beta chains sequenced from a single sample in a study of beta chain features in type 1 diabetes (dated by TCRdb to 2016 to 2019). The library relied on the immunoSEQ multiplex PCR assay. The entire amount of isolated RNA was reverse transcribed using the High Capacity cDNA Reverse Transcription Kit, so the sequenced TCRB transcripts were expressed ones. In TCRdb, the immuneACCESS table is reduced to in-frame sequences with V and J assigned. These tables do not hold every clone; where another copy was compared, an unresolved V gene accounts for under half, and the others remain unexplained. The sample data list under 300,000 clones, and just over 20% of these were observed just once. The ten top clones hold less than 0.035% of the sample. No cognate antigen is known for these TCRs. Study-wide findings and limitations: Type 1 diabetes patients showed a moderate but significant shortening of TCRB CDR3 length in all four CD4+ subsets.

Sequencing was done on a sample of naive CD4+ T cells from blood. The meaning of the sample's cell subset or site label: true naive CD4+ T cells. Source of these receptors: a woman aged 40-49 years with type 1 diabetes.

V is TRBV7-9 and J is TRBJ2-5; 7 bases map to TRBD2. Germline CDR1 SEHNR, CDR2 FQNEAQ (reference sequence). The J segment lost 4 bases and the V segment lost 4 bases, leaving 6 bases of the junction unmatched. The CDR3 loop spans 14 amino acids. For the CDR3, the DNA is TGTGCCAGCAGCTGGGACTACGGGGGAGAGACCCAGTACTTC. Translation gives CASSWDYGGETQYF. The entire variable domain, with the rest obtained from reference TRBV7-9 and TRBJ2-5, is as follows: DTGVSQNPRHKITKRGQNVTFRCDPISEHNRLYWYRQTLGQGPEFLTYFQNEAQLEKSRLLSDRFSAERPKGSFSTLEIQRTEQGDSAMYLCASSWDYGGETQYFGPGTRLLVL.

This clone was counted between two and nine times. This chain joins TRBV9 and TRBJ2-1, with 8 positions matching TRBD2. The CDR3 sequence is 17 residues long. With 0 bases clipped from V and 12 bases from J, the junction kept 17 bases outside the gene matches. Germline V gene lookup returns CDR1 SGDLS and CDR2 YYNGEE. The CDR3 sequence: CASSVATVAGGPDGQFF. Written as DNA, the CDR3 is TGTGCCAGCAGCGTAGCTACGGTCGCGGGGGGACCGGACGGGCAGTTCTTC.

A few counts support this clone. The chain carries TRBV25-1 and TRBJ2-1; the D is unclear. V lost 4 bases and J lost 8, with 9 bases in between. The CDR3 sequence is 12 residues long. The germline V gene encodes CDR1 MGHDK and CDR2 SYGVNS. The CDR3 reads CASSGAIHEQFF. The CDR3 DNA sequence: TGTGCCAGCAGTGGGGCTATCCATGAGCAGTTCTTC.

The chain is built from TRBV2 and TRBJ2-4; TRBD2 is a possible D gene (6 bases). Looked up from germline, CDR1 is SNHLY and CDR2 is FYNNEI. Trimming left V 6 bases short and J 10 bases short, with 13 bases between. This CDR3 spans 12 amino acids. CDR3 in amino acids: CASSAGLGIQYF. CDR3 in DNA: TGTGCCAGCAGCGCGGGACTGGGAATTCAGTACTTC.

This clone has more than one count but fewer than ten. The gene calls are TRBV30 and TRBJ1-1; D remains ambiguous. The CDR3 consists of 12 residues. V was pared by 5 bases and J by 8 bases, with 15 bases between. The germline V gene has CDR1 GTSNPN and CDR2 SVGIG (reference sequence). The CDR3 nucleotides are TGTGCCTGGGTAACAGTCTTCCCCGAAGCTTTCTTT. It encodes CAWVTVFPEAFF.

This clone occurred a few times. The gene calls are TRBV19 and TRBJ1-5; TRBD1 matches at 7 bases. The length of the CDR3 is 14 residues. Trimming took 6 bases from V and 2 from J; bases not matched to a gene: 4. Germline values: CDR1 LNHDA, CDR2 SQIVND (reference sequence). CDR3 sequence (DNA): TGTGCCAGTAGGTCTCAGGGGGGCAATCAGCCCCAGCATTTT. Amino acids: CASRSQGGNQPQHF.

The chain joins TRBV14 to TRBJ1-1; D gene uncertain. The germline V gene has CDR1 SGHDN and CDR2 FVKESK. The CDR3 is 13 residues long. The V end was cut by 2 bases, the J end by 0 bases, with 4 bases between. CDR3: CASSQQLNTEAFF. DNA of the CDR3: TGTGCCAGCAGCCAACAGTTGAACACTGAAGCTTTCTTT.

This clone was detected only a few times. The rearrangement uses TRBV29-1 and TRBJ1-1; the D is unclear. The CDR3 loop spans 14 amino acids. Trimming stripped 6 bases from V and 4 bases from J, with 18 bases between. Looked up from germline, CDR1 is SQVTM and CDR2 is ANQGSEA. The CDR3 here is CSVEGRARSTEAFF. Here the CDR3 DNA reads TGCAGCGTGGAGGGAAGGGCGAGGAGCACTGAAGCTTTCTTT.

This chain connects TRBV25-1 to TRBJ2-4, with D tentatively TRBD2 (5 bases). CDR3 size: 14 residues. V lost 4 bases to trimming and J lost 6 bases, with 13 bases between them. Germline V gene lookup returns CDR1 MGHDK and CDR2 SYGVNS. CDR3 coding DNA: TGTGCCAGCAGTGGATCCGGACGGGGAAACATTCAGTACTTC. Its translation is CASSGSGRGNIQYF.

This chain uses TRBV7-8 with TRBJ1-2; D gene unclear. Germline assignment: CDR1 SGHVS and CDR2 FQNEAQ. The CDR3 consists of 18 residues. V dropped 2 bases and J dropped 8 bases, with 27 bases sitting between them. The CDR3: CASSLYSGPGQPGGGYTF. As DNA, the CDR3 is TGTGCCAGCAGCTTATATTCCGGCCCCGGCCAGCCCGGAGGAGGCTACACCTTC.

This CDR3 reads CASRDGLAGVGEQFF. The CDR3 DNA reads TGTGCCAGTAGGGACGGACTAGCGGGGGTTGGGGAGCAGTTCTTC. The rearrangement uses TRBV19 and TRBJ2-1; TRBD2 agrees at 13 bases. V was clipped by 6 bases and J by 10 bases; unmatched bases: 9. This CDR3 comprises 15 residues. Germline assignment: CDR1 LNHDA and CDR2 SQIVND (reference sequence).

There are a few counts of this clone. The chain combines TRBV10-3 with TRBJ2-1; TRBD2 matches at 12 bases. The J segment lost 0 bases and the V segment lost 8 bases, leaving 5 bases of the junction unmatched. CDR1 and CDR2 (germline): ENHRY, SYGVKD. This CDR3 comprises 16 residues. The CDR3 coding sequence is TGTGCCATCCGGCAGACTAGCGGGAGCTCCTACAATGAGCAGTTCTTC. Translation gives CAIRQTSGSSYNEQFF.

V usage is TRBV29-1 and J usage is TRBJ1-1; tentative D call: TRBD1 (5 bases). Trimming took 1 base from V and 4 from J, leaving 19 bases between them. Looked up from germline, CDR1 is SQVTM and CDR2 is ANQGSEA. The CDR3 extends over 16 amino acids. CDR3: CSVEAQPYLRGTEAFF. The CDR3 DNA reads as TGCAGCGTTGAAGCACAGCCCTACTTAAGGGGCACTGAAGCTTTCTTT.

This sequence joins TRBV4-1 and TRBJ2-5, with TRBD2 matching 11 bases. CDR1 is MGHRA and CDR2 is YSYEKL in the germline V gene. The CDR3 contains 16 residues. Losses at the gene ends were 2 bases for V and 7 bases for J; bases not matched to a gene: 9. CDR3: CASSQLGTSGTPTQYF. CDR3 sequence (DNA): TGCGCCAGCAGCCAACTTGGGACTAGCGGCACGCCGACCCAGTACTTC.

This clone was counted between two and nine times. The CDR3 DNA sequence: TGTGCCAGCAGTCAGATGACTTTGGGAAACATTCAGTACTTC. Translated, it gives CASSQMTLGNIQYF. This rearrangement joins TRBV6-1 to TRBJ2-4; D ambiguous. Germline CDR1 is MNHNS and CDR2 is SASEGT. The V end was cut by 5 bases, the J end by 6 bases, with 14 bases between. The CDR3 is 14 amino acids.

This clone has more than one count but fewer than ten. The rearrangement uses TRBV15 and TRBJ2-5, with D possibly matching TRBD2 (6 bases). The CDR3 extends over 15 amino acids. Trimming left V 3 bases short and J 4 bases short, with 15 bases between. CDR1 is LNHNV and CDR2 is YYDKDF in the germline V gene (reference sequence). The CDR3 region has the DNA TGTGCCACCAGCAGGGTCGGCGGGGCGGGAGAGACCCAGTACTTC. This encodes CATSRVGGAGETQYF.

This clone was detected a few times. V usage is TRBV7-3 and J usage is TRBJ1-1; D is ambiguous. The germline V gene has CDR1 SGHTA and CDR2 FQGTGA. This CDR3 region has 13 residues. V gave up 6 bases and J gave up 4 bases, with 12 bases separating them. The CDR3 bases are TGTGCCAGCAGTTATGGTTTCGGCACTGAAGCTTTCTTT. Protein sequence: CASSYGFGTEAFF.

This clone has just a few counts. The J gene is TRBJ2-5, the V gene TRBV6-5, with D perhaps matching TRBD1 (6 bases). CDR1 and CDR2 from the germline V gene are MNHEY and SVGAGI. The V and J ends lost 4 bases and 3 bases respectively, with 15 bases between them. This CDR3 has 15 amino acids. This CDR3 reads CASSSLRGREETQYF. The CDR3, as DNA: TGTGCCAGCAGTTCTCTCAGGGGAAGGGAAGAGACCCAGTACTTC.

This clone has only a few counts. The chain combines TRBV7-8 with TRBJ2-3, with TRBD2 matching over 8 bases. The CDR3 length is 15 residues. Germline assignment: CDR1 SGHVS and CDR2 FQNEAQ. The V gene end was trimmed by 4 bases and the J gene end by 2 bases; junction bases not matched to a gene: 5. DNA of the CDR3: TGTGCCAGCAGCTCGGGGACTAGAACCACAGATACGCAGTATTTT. As protein: CASSSGTRTTDTQYF.

This clone was counted a few times. This chain connects TRBV29-1 to TRBJ1-1; tentatively, D is TRBD1 (6 bases). Trimming removed 6 bases from V and 1 base from J, with 12 bases in between. Germline lookup yields CDR1 SQVTM and CDR2 ANQGSEA. This CDR3 is built from 13 residues. CDR3 bases: TGCAGCGTCGGCAGGGGTTGGAACACTGAAGCTTTCTTT. Its translation: CSVGRGWNTEAFF.

This rearrangement joins TRBV29-1 to TRBJ2-7, with TRBD1 identical over 8 bases. The V gene end was trimmed by 5 bases and the J gene end by 2 bases; junction bases not matched to a gene: 5. The CDR3 totals 13 residues. Germline CDR1 is SQVTM and CDR2 is ANQGSEA. The CDR3 region is CSVWAGGAYEQYF. As DNA, the CDR3 is TGCAGCGTTTGGGCAGGGGGCGCCTACGAGCAGTACTTC.

This chain joins TRBV10-3 and TRBJ2-7; 7 nucleotides line up with TRBD1. Trimming removed 9 bases from V and 2 bases from J; junction bases left unmatched: 10. This CDR3 has 14 amino acids. The V gene's germline CDR1 is ENHRY and CDR2 SYGVKD. CDR3 amino acids: CAIAGTDSTYEQYF. CDR3 DNA: TGTGCCATTGCCGGGACAGACTCTACCTACGAGCAGTACTTC.

In this sample, this clone turned up a few times. The rearrangement uses TRBV5-1 and TRBJ1-1, with D perhaps matching TRBD1 (5 bases). Per the germline V gene, CDR1 is SGHRS and CDR2 is YFSETQ. CDR3 length: 16 residues. The V gene lost 3 bases and the J gene lost 1 base, with 16 bases spanning the gap. This CDR3 is CASSWGDSRTNTEAFF. CDR3 DNA sequence: TGCGCCAGCAGCTGGGGGGACTCCCGGACGAACACTGAAGCTTTCTTT.

This clone occurred a few times. This chain uses TRBV5-1 with TRBJ2-3, with 10 bases fitting TRBD1. The CDR3 sequence is 17 residues long. Germline lookup yields CDR1 SGHRS and CDR2 YFSETQ. V was clipped by 5 bases and J by 3 bases; unmatched bases: 12. The CDR3, as DNA: TGCGCCAGCAGTTTTGTATCCGGGACAGGGGATACAGATACGCAGTATTTT. This codes for CASSFVSGTGDTDTQYF. The full variable domain, completed using reference TRBV5-1 and TRBJ2-3, is KAGVTQTPRYLIKTRGQQVTLSCSPISGHRSVSWYQQTPGQGLQFLFEYFSETQRNKGNFPGRFSGRQFSNSRSEMNVSTLELGDSALYLCASSFVSGTGDTDTQYFGPGTRLTVL.

This rearrangement joins TRBV11-2 to TRBJ2-7; 8 bases map to TRBD1. After removal of 3 bases from V and 5 bases from J, the junction contained 6 bases not matched to a gene. There are 14 residues in the CDR3. Germline V CDR1 and CDR2: SGHAT, FQNNGV. CDR3 protein: CASSFSPTGDEQYF. The CDR3, as DNA: TGTGCCAGCAGCTTCTCGCCGACAGGGGACGAGCAGTACTTC.

There are a few counts of this clone. The J gene is TRBJ1-2, the V gene TRBV7-2, with 8 bases matching TRBD1. CDR3 size: 13 residues. Germline trimming cut 3 bases from V and 4 bases from J; bases unmatched to any gene: 1. Looked up from germline, CDR1 is SGHTA and CDR2 is FQGNSA. CDR3 in amino acids: CASSLDRAYGYTF. CDR3 coding DNA: TGTGCCAGCAGCTTGGACAGGGCCTATGGCTACACCTTC.